The clone carrying this TCR beta chain was counted between two and nine times. As yet, its antigen is unknown. This entry comes from a study of response to subunit inactivated influenza vaccine. Study results and caveats: Only a handful of new T cells, the authors suggested, are recruited with each seasonal influenza vaccination.

The V and J ends lost 1 base and 10 bases, in that order; junction bases with no gene match: 17. This CDR3 contains 19 residues. The germline gives CDR1 MNHEY, CDR2 SVGAGI. TCRdb re-called the RT-PCR reads with MiXCR, one entry per CDR3 protein. The table shows roughly 780,000 distinct CDR3 sequences, with 18% occurring only once. The clonotype was recovered from a man in his fifties who received an inactivated influenza vaccine. The rearrangement joins TRBV6-5 to TRBJ1-6, with TRBD1 matching 9 bases. The sequenced sample was PBMCs from blood, obtained 5 days after vaccination. Here the CDR3 DNA reads TGTGCCAGCAGTTACTTAATCGGGACAGGGAGTAGTAGATTGTCACCCCTCCACTTT. Translated, it gives CASSYLIGTGSSRLSPLHF.